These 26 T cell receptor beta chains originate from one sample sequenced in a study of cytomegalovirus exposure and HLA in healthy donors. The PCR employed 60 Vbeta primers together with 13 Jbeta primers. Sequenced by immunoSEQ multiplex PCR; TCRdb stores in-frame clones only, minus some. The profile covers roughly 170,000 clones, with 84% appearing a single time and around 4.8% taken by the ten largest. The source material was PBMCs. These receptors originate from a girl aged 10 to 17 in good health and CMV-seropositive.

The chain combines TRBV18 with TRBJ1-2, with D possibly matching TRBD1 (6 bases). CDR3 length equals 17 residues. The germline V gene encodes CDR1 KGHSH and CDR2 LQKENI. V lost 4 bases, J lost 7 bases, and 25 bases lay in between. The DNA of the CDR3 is TGTGCCAGCTCACAGACCGGGACATCTTTTTCCCCCGGTGGCTACACCTTC. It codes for CASSQTGTSFSPGGYTF.

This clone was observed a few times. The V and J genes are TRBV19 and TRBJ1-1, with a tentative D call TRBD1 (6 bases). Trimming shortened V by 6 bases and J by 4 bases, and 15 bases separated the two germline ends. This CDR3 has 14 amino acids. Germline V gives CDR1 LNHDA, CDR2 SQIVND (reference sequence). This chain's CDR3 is CASSQFQGSTEAFF. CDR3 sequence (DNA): TGTGCCAGTAGCCAATTTCAGGGGAGCACTGAAGCTTTCTTT.

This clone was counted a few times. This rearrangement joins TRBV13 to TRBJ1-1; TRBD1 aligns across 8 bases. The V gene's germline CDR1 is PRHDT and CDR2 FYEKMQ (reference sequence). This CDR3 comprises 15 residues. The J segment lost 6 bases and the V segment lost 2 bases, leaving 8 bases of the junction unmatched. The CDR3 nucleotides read TGTGCCAGCAGCTTAAGGGACAGGCGGGACGCTGAAGCTTTCTTT. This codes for CASSLRDRRDAEAFF.

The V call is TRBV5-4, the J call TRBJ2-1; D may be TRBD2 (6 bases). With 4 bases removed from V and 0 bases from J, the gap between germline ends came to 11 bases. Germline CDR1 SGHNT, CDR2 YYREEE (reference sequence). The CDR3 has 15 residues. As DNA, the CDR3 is TGTGCCAGCAGCCCCGGGGGAGGCTCCTACAATGAGCAGTTCTTC. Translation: CASSPGGGSYNEQFF.

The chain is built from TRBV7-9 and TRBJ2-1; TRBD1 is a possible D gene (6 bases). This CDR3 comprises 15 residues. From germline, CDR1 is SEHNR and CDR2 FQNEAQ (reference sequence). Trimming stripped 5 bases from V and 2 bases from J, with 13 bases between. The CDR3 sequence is CASSPDRSTYNEQFF. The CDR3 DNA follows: TGTGCCAGCAGCCCGGACAGATCAACCTACAATGAGCAGTTCTTC. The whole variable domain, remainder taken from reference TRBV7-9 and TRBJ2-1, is DTGVSQNPRHKITKRGQNVTFRCDPISEHNRLYWYRQTLGQGPEFLTYFQNEAQLEKSRLLSDRFSAERPKGSFSTLEIQRTEQGDSAMYLCASSPDRSTYNEQFFGPGTRLTVL.

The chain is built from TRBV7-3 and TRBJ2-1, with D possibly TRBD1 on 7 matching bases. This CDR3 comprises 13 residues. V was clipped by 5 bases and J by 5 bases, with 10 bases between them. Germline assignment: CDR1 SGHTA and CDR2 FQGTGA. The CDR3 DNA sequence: TGTGCCAGCAGCCCCAGGGGGGACAATGAGCAGTTCTTC. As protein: CASSPRGDNEQFF.

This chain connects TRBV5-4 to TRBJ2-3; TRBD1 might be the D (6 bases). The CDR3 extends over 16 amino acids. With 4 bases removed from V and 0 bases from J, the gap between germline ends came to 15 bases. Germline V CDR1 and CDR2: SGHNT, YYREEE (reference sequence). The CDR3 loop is CASSEPGQKSTDTQYF. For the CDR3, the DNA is TGTGCCAGCAGCGAACCGGGACAAAAAAGCACAGATACGCAGTATTTT. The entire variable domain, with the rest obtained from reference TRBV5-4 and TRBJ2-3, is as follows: ETGVTQSPTHLIKTRGQQVTLRCSSQSGHNTVSWYQQALGQGPQFIFQYYREEENGRGNFPPRFSGLQFPNYSSELNVNALELDDSALYLCASSEPGQKSTDTQYFGPGTRLTVL.

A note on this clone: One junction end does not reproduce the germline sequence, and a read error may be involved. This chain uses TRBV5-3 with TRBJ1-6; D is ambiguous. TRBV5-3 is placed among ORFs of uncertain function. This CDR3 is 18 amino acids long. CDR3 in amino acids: CARSPRTEESSYNSPPHF. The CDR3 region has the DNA TGTGCCAGAAGCCCCCGGACGGAGGAGAGCTCCTATAATTCACCCCCCCACTTT.

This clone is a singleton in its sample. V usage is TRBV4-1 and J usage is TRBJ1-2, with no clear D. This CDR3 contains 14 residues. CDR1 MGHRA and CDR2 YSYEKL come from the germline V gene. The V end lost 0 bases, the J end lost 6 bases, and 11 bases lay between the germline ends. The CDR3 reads CASSQDPRRDGYTF. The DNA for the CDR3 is TGCGCCAGCAGCCAAGACCCTCGGAGGGATGGCTACACCTTC.

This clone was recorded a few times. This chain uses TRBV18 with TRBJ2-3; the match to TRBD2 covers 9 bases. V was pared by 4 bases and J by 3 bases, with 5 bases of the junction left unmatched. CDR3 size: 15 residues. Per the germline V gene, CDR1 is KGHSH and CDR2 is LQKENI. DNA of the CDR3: TGTGCCAGCTCACGGCAGCGGGGGGATACAGATACGCAGTATTTT. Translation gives CASSRQRGDTDTQYF.

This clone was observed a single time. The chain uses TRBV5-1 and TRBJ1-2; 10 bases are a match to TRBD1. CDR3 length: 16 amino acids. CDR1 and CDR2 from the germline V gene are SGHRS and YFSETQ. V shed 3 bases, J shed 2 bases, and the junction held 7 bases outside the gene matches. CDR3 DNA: TGCGCCAGCAGCTCCACCGGGACAGGGGCGAACTATGGCTACACCTTC. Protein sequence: CASSSTGTGANYGYTF.

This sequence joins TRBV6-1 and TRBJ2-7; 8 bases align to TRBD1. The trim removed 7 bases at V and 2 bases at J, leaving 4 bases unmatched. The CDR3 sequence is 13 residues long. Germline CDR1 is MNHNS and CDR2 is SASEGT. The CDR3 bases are TGTGCCAGCACCAGACAGGGGCCCTACGAGCAGTACTTC. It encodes CASTRQGPYEQYF.

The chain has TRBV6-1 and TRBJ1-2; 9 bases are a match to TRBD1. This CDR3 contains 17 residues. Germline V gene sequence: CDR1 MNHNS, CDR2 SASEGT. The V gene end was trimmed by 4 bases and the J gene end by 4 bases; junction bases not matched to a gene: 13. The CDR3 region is CASSARDRVGGTYGYTF. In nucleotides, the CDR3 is TGTGCCAGCAGTGCCCGGGACAGGGTCGGAGGGACCTATGGCTACACCTTC.

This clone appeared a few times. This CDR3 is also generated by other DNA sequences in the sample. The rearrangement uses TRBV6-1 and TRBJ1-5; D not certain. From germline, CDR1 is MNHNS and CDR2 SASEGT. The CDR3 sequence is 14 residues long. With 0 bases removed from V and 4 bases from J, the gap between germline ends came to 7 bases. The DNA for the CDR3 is TGTGCCAGCAGTGAAGCAGGCAGGAATCAGCCCCAGCATTTT. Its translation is CASSEAGRNQPQHF.

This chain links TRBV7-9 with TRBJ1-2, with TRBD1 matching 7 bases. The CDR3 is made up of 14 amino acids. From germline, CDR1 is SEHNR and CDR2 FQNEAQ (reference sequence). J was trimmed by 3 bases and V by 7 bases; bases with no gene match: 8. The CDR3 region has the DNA TGTGCCAGCACAACAGGGGCTCTTGACTATGGCTACACCTTC. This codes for CASTTGALDYGYTF.

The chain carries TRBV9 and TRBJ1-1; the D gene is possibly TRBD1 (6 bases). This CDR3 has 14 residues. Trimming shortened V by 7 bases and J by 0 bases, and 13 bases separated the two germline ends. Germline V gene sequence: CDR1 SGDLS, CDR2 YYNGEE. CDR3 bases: TGTGCCAGCGGGGGGGCGTATATGAACACTGAAGCTTTCTTT. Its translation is CASGGAYMNTEAFF.

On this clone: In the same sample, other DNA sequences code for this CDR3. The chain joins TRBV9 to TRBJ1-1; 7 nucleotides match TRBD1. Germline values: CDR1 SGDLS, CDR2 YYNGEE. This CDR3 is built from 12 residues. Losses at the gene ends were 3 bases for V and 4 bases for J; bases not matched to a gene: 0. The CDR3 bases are TGTGCCAGCAGCGCAGGGGGCACTGAAGCTTTCTTT. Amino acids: CASSAGGTEAFF.

CDR3 loop: CASSEDSGYYGYTF. CDR3 coding DNA: TGTGCCAGCAGTGAGGACAGTGGTTACTATGGCTACACCTTC. The chain has TRBV2 and TRBJ1-2, with D possibly being TRBD1 (6 bases). This CDR3 spans 14 amino acids. In germline, CDR1 is SNHLY, CDR2 FYNNEI. Trimming cost V 3 bases and J 3 bases, with 11 bases left between them.

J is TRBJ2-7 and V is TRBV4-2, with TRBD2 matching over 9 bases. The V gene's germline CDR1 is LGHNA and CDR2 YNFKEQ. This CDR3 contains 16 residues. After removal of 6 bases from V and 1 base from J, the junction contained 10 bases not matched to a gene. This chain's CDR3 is CASRGEGSGGSYEQYF. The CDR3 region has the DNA TGTGCCAGCAGGGGGGAGGGTAGCGGGGGTTCCTACGAGCAGTACTTC.

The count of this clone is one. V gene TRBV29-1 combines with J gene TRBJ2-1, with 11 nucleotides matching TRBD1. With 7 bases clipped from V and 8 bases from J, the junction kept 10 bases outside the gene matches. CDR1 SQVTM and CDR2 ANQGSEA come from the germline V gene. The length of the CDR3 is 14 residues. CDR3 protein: CSGVGTGGRDEQFF. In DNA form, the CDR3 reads TGCAGCGGCGTAGGGACAGGGGGTAGAGATGAGCAGTTCTTC.

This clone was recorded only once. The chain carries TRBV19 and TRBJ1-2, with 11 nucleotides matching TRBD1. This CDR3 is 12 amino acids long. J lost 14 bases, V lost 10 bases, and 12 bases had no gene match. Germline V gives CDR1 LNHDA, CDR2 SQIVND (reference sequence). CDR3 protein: CATLGTGGQYTF. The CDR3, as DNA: TGTGCCACGTTAGGGACAGGGGGTCAATATACCTTC.

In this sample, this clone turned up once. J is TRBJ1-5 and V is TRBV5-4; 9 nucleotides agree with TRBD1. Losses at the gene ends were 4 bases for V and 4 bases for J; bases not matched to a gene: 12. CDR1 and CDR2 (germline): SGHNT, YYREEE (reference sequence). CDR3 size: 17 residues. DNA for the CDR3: TGTGCCAGCAGCCTTAATACCTGGGACAGGGAGAATCAGCCCCAGCATTTT. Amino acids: CASSLNTWDRENQPQHF.

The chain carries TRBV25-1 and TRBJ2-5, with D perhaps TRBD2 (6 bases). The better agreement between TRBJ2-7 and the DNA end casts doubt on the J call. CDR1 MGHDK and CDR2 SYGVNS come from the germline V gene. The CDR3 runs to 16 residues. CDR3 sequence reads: CASSEYKGTERDEQYF. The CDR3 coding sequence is TGTGCCAGCAGTGAATATAAGGGGACTGAACGGGACGAGCAGTACTTC.

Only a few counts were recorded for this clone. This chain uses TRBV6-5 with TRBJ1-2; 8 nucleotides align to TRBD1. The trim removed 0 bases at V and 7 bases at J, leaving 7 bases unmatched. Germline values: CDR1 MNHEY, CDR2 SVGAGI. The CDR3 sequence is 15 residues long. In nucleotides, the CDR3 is TGTGCCAGCAGTTACTCCAGGACAGGGTGGAGTGGCTACACCTTC. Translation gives CASSYSRTGWSGYTF.

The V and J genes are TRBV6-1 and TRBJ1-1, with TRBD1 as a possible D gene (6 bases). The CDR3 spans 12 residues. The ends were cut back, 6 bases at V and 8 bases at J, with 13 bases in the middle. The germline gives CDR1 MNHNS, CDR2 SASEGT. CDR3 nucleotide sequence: TGTGCCAGCAGATATTCCGGGACAGAAGCTTTCTTT. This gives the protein CASRYSGTEAFF.

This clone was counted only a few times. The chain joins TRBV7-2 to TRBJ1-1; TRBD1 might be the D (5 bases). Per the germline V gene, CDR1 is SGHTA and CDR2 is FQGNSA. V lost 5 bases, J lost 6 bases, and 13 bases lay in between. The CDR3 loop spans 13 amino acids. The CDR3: CASSVGGSPEAFF. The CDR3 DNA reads TGTGCCAGCAGCGTTGGGGGGTCCCCTGAAGCTTTCTTT.